This entry lists 28 T cell receptor beta chains sequenced from one sample in a study of T cell responses to AZD1222 COVID-19 vaccine. Data came from immunoSEQ multiplex PCR; TCRdb stores just in-frame clones and leaves some out. The top ten clones hold under 50% of a sample with roughly 100,000 clones, roughly nine tenths of them seen once. Specimen: peripheral blood, collected on day 0 of AZD1222 vaccination. The receptors stem from an adult in good health.

The chain couples TRBV5-1 to TRBJ2-2, with 10 nucleotides matching TRBD2. Per germline, CDR1 SGHRS and CDR2 YFSETQ. The CDR3 is made up of 15 amino acids. V trimming: 3 bases; J trimming: 1 base; junction bases outside the gene matches: 0. The CDR3 reads CASSSSGRNTGELFF. The CDR3 DNA reads as TGCGCCAGCAGCTCTAGCGGGAGGAACACCGGGGAGCTGTTTTTT.

The chain links TRBV6-5 to TRBJ1-5; tentatively, D is TRBD1 (5 bases). The CDR3 has 14 amino acids. V was clipped by 5 bases and J by 4 bases, with 12 bases between them. Per germline, CDR1 MNHEY and CDR2 SVGAGI. The DNA for the CDR3 is TGTGCCAGCAGTCCCTACAGGAGGAATCAGCCCCAGCATTTT. Its protein product is CASSPYRRNQPQHF.

The chain has TRBV7-2 and TRBJ2-2; 14 bases align to TRBD2. Germline CDR1 SGHTA, CDR2 FQGNSA. The CDR3 spans 16 residues. V dropped 5 bases and J dropped 4; count of bases not matched to a gene: 3. This CDR3 is CASSPTSGRATGELFF. CDR3 sequence (DNA): TGTGCCAGCAGCCCGACTAGCGGGAGGGCCACCGGGGAGCTGTTTTTT. Full variable domain (rest looked up from reference TRBV7-2 and TRBJ2-2): GAGVSQSPSNKVTEKGKDVELRCDPISGHTALYWYRQSLGQGLEFLIYFQGNSAPDKSGLPSDRFSAERTGGSVSTLTIQRTQQEDSAVYLCASSPTSGRATGELFFGEGSRLTVL.

This chain uses TRBV27 with TRBJ1-4, with D hard to call. The CDR3 covers 14 residues. CDR1 is MNHEY, CDR2 SMNVEV, per germline (reference sequence). The V end lost 3 bases, the J end lost 4 bases, and 9 bases lay between the germline ends. CDR3 in amino acids: CASSFSRLNEKLFF. Written as DNA, the CDR3 is TGTGCCAGCAGTTTTAGCAGACTTAATGAAAAACTGTTTTTT.

This chain joins TRBV30 and TRBJ2-3; no clear D. CDR1 and CDR2 (germline): GTSNPN, SVGIG (reference sequence). V lost 0 bases to trimming and J lost 5 bases, with 3 bases between them. This CDR3 has 11 residues. The CDR3, as DNA: TGTGCCTGGAGTGTCATAGATACGCAGTATTTT. Its protein is CAWSVIDTQYF.

The J gene is TRBJ1-1, the V gene TRBV13; a possible D gene is TRBD1 (5 bases). Germline CDR1 is PRHDT and CDR2 is FYEKMQ (reference sequence). The CDR3 has 14 amino acids. The V end was cut by 2 bases, the J end by 8 bases, with 15 bases between. The CDR3 sequence is CASSLFKGSYEAFF. The CDR3 coding sequence is TGTGCCAGCAGCTTATTCAAGGGGAGCTACGAAGCTTTCTTT.

The J gene is TRBJ2-5, the V gene TRBV5-4, with D possibly being TRBD1 or TRBD2 (5 bases each). The V gene lost 0 bases and the J gene lost 4 bases, with 13 bases spanning the gap. The CDR3 runs 15 residues. The V gene's germline CDR1 is SGHNT and CDR2 YYREEE (reference sequence). This CDR3 reads CASSLATGSGETQYF. The CDR3 DNA reads TGTGCCAGCAGCTTGGCCACAGGCAGCGGAGAGACCCAGTACTTC.

CDR3 loop: CASSRDRHHSNSNQPQHF. CDR3 DNA sequence: TGTGCCAGCAGCCGGGACAGACATCATAGTAATAGCAATCAGCCCCAGCATTTT. This chain connects TRBV28 to TRBJ1-5; 7 bases are a match to TRBD1. Germline lookup yields CDR1 MDHEN and CDR2 SYDVKM. CDR3 size: 18 residues. V lost 6 bases to trimming and J lost 0 bases; unmatched junction nucleotides: 14.

The genes are TRBV7-2 and TRBJ2-7, with a weak D call TRBD2 (6 bases). The CDR3 has 15 residues. Germline CDR1 SGHTA, CDR2 FQGNSA. V lost 5 bases and J 4 bases, leaving 18 bases between the germline ends. For the CDR3, the DNA is TGTGCCAGCAGCCCCCGGCATCGTGGGGGGTACGAGCAGTACTTC. This gives the protein CASSPRHRGGYEQYF.

V is TRBV27 and J is TRBJ2-2, with 9 bases identical to TRBD1. This CDR3 is 15 amino acids long. The V gene's germline CDR1 is MNHEY and CDR2 SMNVEV (reference sequence). Unmatched junction bases numbered 6, after V lost 6 bases and J lost 4 bases. This chain's CDR3 is CASRPQGAVTGELFF. CDR3 nucleotides: TGTGCCAGCAGGCCACAGGGGGCTGTCACCGGGGAGCTGTTTTTT.

The V call is TRBV19, the J call TRBJ1-1; D is undetermined. Germline V gene lookup returns CDR1 LNHDA and CDR2 SQIVND (reference sequence). V lost 3 bases to trimming and J lost 1 base, with 3 bases between them. The CDR3 has 12 amino acids. The CDR3 spells CASSIWNTEAFF. The CDR3 DNA is TGTGCCAGTAGTATTTGGAACACTGAAGCTTTCTTT.

In regard to this clone: Other DNA variants within this sample encode the same CDR3. This sequence joins TRBV18 and TRBJ1-1, with 7 bases matching TRBD1. CDR1 is KGHSH and CDR2 is LQKENI in the germline V gene. V lost 3 bases and J lost 2; bases outside the gene matches: 3. This CDR3 is built from 14 residues. CDR3: CASSPDRVNTEAFF. DNA for the CDR3: TGTGCCAGCTCACCCGACAGGGTTAACACTGAAGCTTTCTTT.

The chain links TRBV28 to TRBJ2-7, with a weak D call TRBD1 (6 bases). Germline-derived CDR1 and CDR2 are MDHEN and SYDVKM. V was clipped by 6 bases and J by 6 bases, with 18 bases between them. This CDR3 is 14 amino acids long. This chain's CDR3 is CASRRPGHLGEQYF. The CDR3 region has the DNA TGTGCCAGCAGGAGGCCGGGACACCTTGGCGAGCAGTACTTC.

The DNA for the CDR3 is TGTGCCAGCAGGGCATCCGGGACGGGTAATGAAAAACTGTTTTTT. This codes for CASRASGTGNEKLFF. The chain joins TRBV28 to TRBJ1-4; possibly TRBD1 for D (5 bases). This CDR3 contains 15 residues. V was trimmed by 6 bases and J by 4 bases, leaving 15 bases between them. In germline, CDR1 is MDHEN, CDR2 SYDVKM.

This clone was picked up one time. The chain couples TRBV10-3 to TRBJ2-7, with TRBD1 matching over 10 bases. The CDR3 covers 16 residues. Germline V gene lookup returns CDR1 ENHRY and CDR2 SYGVKD. The V segment lost 2 bases and the J segment 7 bases; nucleotides outside the gene matches: 11. CDR3 in DNA: TGTGCCATCAGTGAGCGGGGACAGGGGTCCGCCGGGGAGCAGTACTTC. Protein sequence: CAISERGQGSAGEQYF.

The chain has TRBV1 and TRBJ2-2; the table's D call, TRBD1, has no DNA check behind it. TRBV1 is a documented pseudogene. The length of the CDR3 is 18 residues. For the CDR3, the DNA is TGCACCAGCAGCCAAAAGTCGATAGGGCCAGGGGAGCCCGGGGAGCTGTTTTTT. This gives the protein CTSSQKSIGPGEPGELFF.

This sequence joins TRBV10-3 and TRBJ1-1, with 8 positions matching TRBD1. V gave up 6 bases and J gave up 8 bases; unmatched junction bases: 5. The length of the CDR3 is 12 residues. The germline gives CDR1 ENHRY, CDR2 SYGVKD. CDR3 DNA: TGTGCCATCAGCCGGGACAGGAAAGAAGCTTTCTTT. Protein sequence: CAISRDRKEAFF.

J is TRBJ2-7 and V is TRBV5-1; TRBD2 aligns across 13 bases. Trimming cost V 2 bases and J 6 bases; bases outside gene matches: 5. The CDR3 totals 15 residues. In germline, CDR1 is SGHRS, CDR2 YFSETQ. The CDR3 reads CASSLTSGRAGEQYF. The CDR3 region has the DNA TGCGCCAGCAGCTTAACTAGCGGGAGGGCCGGCGAGCAGTACTTC.

V gene TRBV28 combines with J gene TRBJ2-7; 7 nucleotides match TRBD2. J was trimmed by 0 bases and V by 6 bases; bases with no gene match: 14. There are 17 residues in the CDR3. Per the germline V gene, CDR1 is MDHEN and CDR2 is SYDVKM. The CDR3 here is CASSRGGGTASSYEQYF. The CDR3 DNA is TGTGCCAGCAGCCGCGGGGGAGGAACCGCTAGCTCCTACGAGCAGTACTTC.

The CDR3 loop is CASSLLAVGYNEQFF. CDR3 in DNA: TGCGCCAGCAGTCTATTAGCGGTAGGATACAATGAGCAGTTCTTC. This chain uses TRBV10-1 with TRBJ2-1, with TRBD2 as a possible D gene (6 bases). V lost 5 bases and J 4 bases, leaving 15 bases between the germline ends. The germline V gene encodes CDR1 WNHNN and CDR2 SYGVQD (reference sequence). The CDR3 consists of 15 residues.

The sample holds one count of this clone. The chain employs TRBV5-5 and TRBJ1-4, with D unclear. Trimming took 1 base from V and 4 from J, leaving 8 bases between them. The length of the CDR3 is 14 residues. The germline V gene encodes CDR1 SGHKS and CDR2 YYEKEE (reference sequence). CDR3 amino acids: CASSLRLINEKLFF. Written as DNA, the CDR3 is TGTGCCAGCAGCTTGAGACTGATTAATGAAAAACTGTTTTTT. The entire variable domain, with the rest obtained from reference TRBV5-5 and TRBJ1-4, is as follows: DAGVTQSPTHLIKTRGQQVTLRCSPISGHKSVSWYQQVLGQGPQFIFQYYEKEERGRGNFPDRFSARQFPNYSSELNVNALLLGDSALYLCASSLRLINEKLFFGSGTQLSVL.

V is TRBV15 and J is TRBJ1-2; tentatively, D is TRBD1 (5 bases). Trimming stripped 6 bases from V and 5 bases from J, with 16 bases between. Germline V gene lookup returns CDR1 LNHNV and CDR2 YYDKDF (reference sequence). The CDR3 is made up of 14 amino acids. Here the CDR3 reads CATRGELSSYGYTF. Here the CDR3 DNA reads TGTGCCACCAGAGGGGAGCTGAGCTCTTATGGCTACACCTTC. Based on the CDR3 plus reference TRBV15 and TRBJ1-2, the full variable domain is DAMVIQNPRYQVTQFGKPVTLSCSQTLNHNVMYWYQQKSSQAPKLLFHYYDKDFNNEADTPDNFQSRRPNTSFCFLDIRSPGLGDTAMYLCATRGELSSYGYTFGSGTRLTVV.

This clone was seen a single time. The chain is built from TRBV10-1 and TRBJ2-7; weak D call: TRBD2 (5 bases). V was cut by 0 bases and J by 6 bases, with 9 bases left in between. CDR1 is WNHNN and CDR2 is SYGVQD in the germline V gene (reference sequence). The CDR3 is 13 amino acids. Here the CDR3 reads CASSESFGGEQYF. As DNA, the CDR3 is TGCGCCAGCAGTGAGTCGTTCGGAGGCGAGCAGTACTTC.

The chain couples TRBV19 to TRBJ2-7, with 10 bases aligning to TRBD2. V shed 5 bases, J shed 4 bases, and the junction held 2 bases outside the gene matches. Germline lookup yields CDR1 LNHDA and CDR2 SQIVND (reference sequence). The length of the CDR3 is 13 residues. The CDR3 protein is CASSRTSGYEQYF. CDR3 bases: TGTGCCAGTAGTCGGACTAGCGGTTACGAGCAGTACTTC. Complete variable domain (other parts from reference TRBV19 and TRBJ2-7): DGGITQSPKYLFRKEGQNVTLSCEQNLNHDAMYWYRQDPGQGLRLIYYSQIVNDFQKGDIAEGYSVSREKKESFPLTVTSAQKNPTAFYLCASSRTSGYEQYFGPGTRLTVT.

The chain links TRBV5-8 to TRBJ1-4; D is possibly TRBD1 (5 bases). Germline V gives CDR1 SGHTS, CDR2 YDEGEE. There are 15 residues in the CDR3. The germline V and J ends were trimmed by 4 bases and 8 bases, with 18 bases remaining between them. The CDR3 here is CASSAAGGRAEKLFF. The CDR3 DNA sequence: TGTGCCAGCAGCGCGGCGGGGGGTCGAGCGGAAAAACTGTTTTTT.

There are a few counts of this clone. The V gene is TRBV5-4, the J gene TRBJ1-2; the D gene is possibly TRBD1 (6 bases). The CDR3 has 16 amino acids. Trimming removed 0 bases from V and 8 bases from J, with 20 bases in between. The germline V gene encodes CDR1 SGHNT and CDR2 YYREEE (reference sequence). The CDR3 nucleotides are TGTGCCAGCAGCTTGGTAGGGGGGCAGGCCCGGAGGGGCTACACCTTC. As protein: CASSLVGGQARRGYTF.

The genes are TRBV28 and TRBJ2-1; the match to TRBD1 covers 10 bases. J gave up 9 bases and V 10 bases, and 9 bases lay outside the gene matches. Germline CDR1 is MDHEN and CDR2 is SYDVKM. There are 13 residues in the CDR3. In DNA form, the CDR3 reads TGTGCCACCGGGGACAGGGGCCCCGGTGAGCAGTTCTTC. Amino acids: CATGDRGPGEQFF.

The gene calls are TRBV7-3 and TRBJ1-5, with TRBD1 matching 7 bases. Germline values: CDR1 SGHTA, CDR2 FQGTGA. The CDR3 totals 17 residues. Trimming took 7 bases from V and 4 from J; bases not matched to a gene: 16. The chain's CDR3 is CASTLCNDRDANQPQHF. The CDR3 DNA sequence: TGTGCCAGCACCCTCTGCAACGACAGGGATGCAAATCAGCCCCAGCATTTT.